The 23 T cell receptor beta chains reported below all come from one sample, sequenced in a study of T-cell memory formation after mild COVID-19. TCRdb redid the calling of the 5' RACE reads with MiXCR, one entry per CDR3 protein. The profile covers roughly 280,000 distinct CDR3 sequences, with 15% to 20% appearing a single time and 22% taken by the ten largest. Sequencing used PBMCs or a T cell subset sorted from them (not recorded which). The receptors shown here come from a man between 18 and 29 years old who had mild COVID-19 (a few samples of this study predate the infection). Cell type and time point are not known.

This sequence joins TRBV6-6 and TRBJ1-1; weak D call: TRBD1 (5 bases). Germline CDR1 is MNHNY and CDR2 is SVGAGI (reference sequence). V lost 6 bases and J lost 3, with 14 bases in between. The CDR3 covers 14 residues. CDR3 nucleotide sequence: TGTGCCAGCAGAATCCGTGGGGGGGACACTGAAGCTTTCTTT. Protein sequence: CASRIRGGDTEAFF.

This chain connects TRBV5-1 to TRBJ2-3; D is undetermined. CDR1 and CDR2 from the germline V gene are SGHRS and YFSETQ. The CDR3 contains 14 residues. The V and J ends lost 0 bases and 4 bases respectively, with 9 bases between them. CDR3 sequence reads: CASSLGQQADTQYF. CDR3 in DNA: TGCGCCAGCAGCTTGGGGCAGCAAGCAGATACGCAGTATTTT.

This chain links TRBV20-1 with TRBJ2-1, with D perhaps being TRBD1 or TRBD2 (5 bases each). Trimming pared 5 bases from V and 8 bases from J, leaving 7 bases between. The germline gives CDR1 DFQATT, CDR2 SNEGSKA (reference sequence). CDR3 length: 10 amino acids. The CDR3 nucleotides read TGCAGTGCTCTGGGGGATGAGCAGTTCTTC. Translating it yields CSALGDEQFF.

This clonotype was observed a handful of times. The chain recombines TRBV7-9 with TRBJ2-2; 9 bases match TRBD1. J lost 2 bases, V lost 5 bases, and 12 bases had no gene match. Germline V lookup: CDR1 SEHNR, CDR2 FQNEAQ (reference sequence). This CDR3 spans 18 amino acids. CDR3 in DNA: TGTGCCAGCAGCCCCACCCTCCGGACAGGGGCTAACACCGGGGAGCTGTTTTTT. Protein: CASSPTLRTGANTGELFF.

This clonotype was counted only a few times. The J gene is TRBJ1-1, the V gene TRBV6-1; the D gene is possibly TRBD1 (5 bases). V lost 0 bases and J lost 4, with 15 bases in between. The CDR3 extends over 16 amino acids. Germline CDR1 and CDR2: MNHNS and SASEGT. The chain's CDR3 is CASSEALGPFSTEAFF. The CDR3 DNA reads as TGTGCCAGCAGTGAAGCCCTGGGACCGTTCTCCACTGAAGCTTTCTTT.

This clonotype was recorded a few times. The rearrangement uses TRBV12-3 or TRBV12-4 and TRBJ2-1; D is undetermined. The CDR3 is 11 residues long. The V gene lost 6 bases and the J gene lost 10 bases, with 10 bases spanning the gap. CDR3 coding DNA: TGTGCCAGCAGCCTGGGAAAAGAGCAGTTCTTC. This encodes CASSLGKEQFF.

This clonotype has a count of ten or more. This sequence joins TRBV7-9 and TRBJ2-3; D remains ambiguous. CDR1 SEHNR and CDR2 FQNEAQ come from the germline V gene (reference sequence). The CDR3 runs to 12 residues. With 8 bases removed from V and 2 bases from J, the gap between germline ends came to 8 bases. The CDR3 reads CASGRVTDTQYF. The CDR3 DNA reads as TGTGCCAGCGGCAGAGTCACAGATACGCAGTATTTT.

The chain uses TRBV6-2 or TRBV6-3 and TRBJ1-1; maybe TRBD1 (6 bases). Germline V gives CDR1 MNHEY, CDR2 SVGEGT. The CDR3 has 14 residues. V lost 5 bases and J 4 bases, leaving 14 bases between the germline ends. The CDR3 DNA follows: TGTGCCAGCAGTCGGGTACAGGGTAGCACTGAAGCTTTCTTT. This gives the protein CASSRVQGSTEAFF.

This clonotype has more than one count but fewer than ten. The genes are TRBV29-1 and TRBJ2-3; D is possibly TRBD1 (6 bases). Germline V CDR1 and CDR2: SQVTM, ANQGSEA. V gave up 7 bases and J gave up 2 bases, with 16 bases separating them. The CDR3 totals 14 residues. The CDR3 here is CSADRTGNTDTQYF. In DNA, the CDR3 is TGCAGCGCCGATCGAACAGGGAACACAGATACGCAGTATTTT.

In this sample, this clonotype turned up a few times. The V and J genes are TRBV4-1 and TRBJ2-3; 11 bases are a match to TRBD2. Germline CDR1 reads MGHRA; CDR2 reads YSYEKL. The CDR3 has 18 amino acids. The V segment lost 0 bases and the J segment 0 bases; nucleotides outside the gene matches: 5. CDR3 loop: CASSQDGGTSGSTDTQYF. DNA for the CDR3: TGCGCCAGCAGCCAAGATGGGGGGACTAGCGGTAGCACAGATACGCAGTATTTT.

The CDR3 spells CASSLDVRGVNTQYF. DNA for the CDR3: TGTGCCAGCAGCTTAGATGTTCGGGGGGTTAATACGCAGTATTTT. The chain employs TRBV7-2 and TRBJ2-3; TRBD2 aligns across 7 bases. The germline V gene has CDR1 SGHTA and CDR2 FQGNSA. The CDR3 extends over 15 amino acids. V shed 1 base and J 7 bases; nucleotides not matched to a gene: 8.

This clonotype appeared a few times. V is TRBV5-1 and J is TRBJ1-1, with 7 bases that match TRBD1. The length of the CDR3 is 15 residues. Unmatched junction bases numbered 7, after V lost 4 bases and J lost 1 base. Germline CDR1 is SGHRS and CDR2 is YFSETQ. CDR3 DNA: TGCGCCAGCAGCGCCGACGGGACAGAGAACACTGAAGCTTTCTTT. Encoded protein: CASSADGTENTEAFF.

The gene calls are TRBV12-2 and TRBJ2-5; TRBD1, the D gene given by the table, was not confirmed from the DNA. TRBV12-2 is labeled a pseudogene. The CDR3 is 16 amino acids. The CDR3 bases are TGTGCAAGTCGTCCTCCGGGACAGGGGGCGACAGAGACCCAGTACTTC. Translating gives CASRPPGQGATETQYF.

The V gene is TRBV4-2, the J gene TRBJ2-5; 10 bases are a match to TRBD2. Trimming cost V 0 bases and J 4 bases; bases outside gene matches: 11. Germline-derived CDR1 and CDR2 are LGHNA and YNFKEQ. The CDR3 has 18 residues. CDR3 sequence: CASSQEEGLAGARETQYF. CDR3 nucleotide sequence: TGTGCCAGCAGCCAAGAAGAAGGGCTAGCGGGGGCCCGAGAGACCCAGTACTTC.

The chain carries TRBV10-3 and TRBJ1-2; the D gene is possibly TRBD1 (5 bases). Germline V CDR1 and CDR2: ENHRY, SYGVKD. Trimming pared 9 bases from V and 8 bases from J, leaving 7 bases between. CDR3 size: 9 residues. CDR3 amino acids: CAIGDGYTF. CDR3 nucleotides: TGTGCCATAGGGGACGGCTACACCTTC.

This clonotype occurred a few times. The chain is built from TRBV11-2 and TRBJ2-7; D unclear. This CDR3 has 16 amino acids. Trimming removed 1 base from V and 0 bases from J, with 13 bases in between. CDR1 is SGHAT and CDR2 is FQNNGV in the germline V gene. Here the CDR3 DNA reads TGTGCCAGCAGCTTAGGTGGACGGATGAGCTCCTACGAGCAGTACTTC. Its protein product is CASSLGGRMSSYEQYF.

This clonotype was counted a few times. The chain links TRBV5-1 to TRBJ1-1, with 8 nucleotides matching TRBD1. V gave up 4 bases and J gave up 7 bases; unmatched junction bases: 6. CDR1 is SGHRS, CDR2 YFSETQ, per germline. The CDR3 is made up of 13 amino acids. CDR3 sequence: CASSETGAFEAFF. The CDR3 bases are TGCGCCAGCAGCGAGACAGGGGCTTTTGAAGCTTTCTTT.

The chain recombines TRBV2 with TRBJ1-2; the D is unclear. V was shortened by 8 bases and J by 5 bases, with 15 bases between the two germline ends. Germline lookup yields CDR1 SNHLY and CDR2 FYNNEI. This CDR3 is 13 amino acids long. The CDR3 DNA follows: TGTGCCAGCCGTCTTTGGGAGGGATATGGCTACACCTTC. Its protein is CASRLWEGYGYTF.

This clonotype was seen more than once but under ten times. The chain joins TRBV21-1 to TRBJ2-1. TRBV21-1 is recorded as a pseudogene. The CDR3 spans 12 residues. CDR3 coding DNA: TGTGCCAGCAGCAAAGAGAGGCGTGAGCAGTTCTTC. Its protein is CASSKERREQFF.

This clonotype was seen a few times. The genes are TRBV29-1 and TRBJ2-7; the D is unclear. The CDR3 extends over 12 amino acids. The germline V gene encodes CDR1 SQVTM and CDR2 ANQGSEA. Trimming cost V 5 bases and J 0 bases, with 8 bases left between them. The CDR3, as DNA: TGCAGCGTTCTGGACGCCTCCTACGAGCAGTACGTC. Translated: CSVLDASYEQYV.

V is TRBV27 and J is TRBJ1-4; 7 bases agree with TRBD1. There are 14 residues in the CDR3. Germline V gene data show CDR1 as MNHEY and CDR2 as SMNVEV (reference sequence). The ends lost 6 bases at V and 4 bases at J; junction bases unmatched: 5. The CDR3 coding sequence is TGTGCCAGCAGGTGGACAGGCCATAATGAAAAACTGTTTTTT. This encodes CASRWTGHNEKLFF.

The chain has TRBV2 and TRBJ2-5; 7 bases fit TRBD1. J was trimmed by 2 bases and V by 5 bases; bases with no gene match: 8. Germline V gene sequence: CDR1 SNHLY, CDR2 FYNNEI. The CDR3 contains 15 residues. CDR3 sequence: CASSLTRTGQETQYF. The CDR3 nucleotides read TGTGCCAGCAGTCTCACTCGGACAGGTCAAGAGACCCAGTACTTC.

This clonotype was counted a few times. The V call is TRBV7-8, the J call TRBJ1-5; D uncertain. The V gene lost 5 bases and the J gene lost 2 bases, with 10 bases spanning the gap. The CDR3 consists of 14 residues. Germline loops: CDR1 SGHVS, CDR2 FQNEAQ. CDR3 nucleotides: TGTGCCAGCAGCACTTCCCAGGGCAATCAGCCCCAGCATTTT. Its translation: CASSTSQGNQPQHF.